This T cell receptor beta chain emerged from a study of cytotoxic CD8 clonotypes in ibrutinib-treated CLL. Regarding this clone: The antigen remains unidentified.

TCR beta libraries used about 2 micrograms of genomic DNA from cryopreserved PBMCs. General study findings and limits: Clonotypes that were public were uncommon, and they contracted or stayed stable on treatment. Baseline-level clonality went beyond age-matched healthy donors and moved in step with circulating CD8+ T-cell counts.

The germline CDR1 and CDR2 sequences are SGHRS and YFSETQ. The CDR3 consists of 13 residues. Trimming cost V 4 bases and J 0 bases, with 7 bases left between them. Method: immunoSEQ multiplex PCR; TCRdb's copy keeps in-frame clones and lacks some. The table has roughly 180,000 clones, under 85% seen once. The source was PBMCs, collected after 24 months of ibrutinib treatment. The clonotype originates from a human donor with chronic lymphocytic leukemia. The V gene is TRBV5-1, the J gene TRBJ2-5; tentatively, D is TRBD2 (5 bases). CDR3 coding DNA: TGCGCCAGCAGCGAGGACTACCAAGAGACCCAGTACTTC. Translation gives CASSEDYQETQYF.